The subject of this entry is one TCR beta chain. The data were taken from a study of blood T cell repertoires in COVID-19. Study information: Collection of acute and convalescent COVID-19 samples took place in the United States, Italy and Spain. T cells, B-cell-depleted T cells, or PBMCs provided the cDNA or gDNA that served as material.

Germline CDR1 is LGHDT and CDR2 is YNNKEL (reference sequence). The CDR3 sequence is 15 residues long. The V gene end was trimmed by 4 bases and the J gene end by 5 bases; junction bases not matched to a gene: 3. In the authors' workflow: Amplification with reference gene primers provided the estimates of nucleated cell counts. Sequencing used immunoSEQ multiplex PCR; TCRdb keeps in-frame clones, though not all of them. The V and J calls and the clone size are those of that table, but D and trimming were determined from the DNA. The sample lists some 70,000 clones; about nine tenths were seen once. Sample: peripheral blood. The chain carries TRBV3-1 (or the pseudogene TRBV3-2) and TRBJ2-1, with 12 bases aligning to TRBD2. This receptor was obtained from a human donor in a cohort sampled during active COVID-19. In nucleotides, the CDR3 is TGTGCCAGCAGCCCCCTAGCGGGAGGGAACAATGAGCAGTTCTTC. It yields the protein CASSPLAGGNNEQFF.